This TCR beta chain is drawn from a study of blood T cell repertoires in COVID-19. This clone was seen just once. The CDR3 runs to 19 residues. Trimming took off 5 bases at V and 2 bases at J, with 31 bases between the two ends. The germline V gene has CDR1 GTSNPN and CDR2 SVGIG (reference sequence). In the authors' workflow: Counts of nucleated cells, estimated from reference gene primer amplification, were obtained. The repertoire was sequenced with immunoSEQ multiplex PCR; TCRdb's copy has only in-frame clones and lacks some. The V and J calls and clone size were taken over from that table, and D and trimming were inferred from the DNA. Found here are around 200,000 clones, around 86% of them singletons; the top ten hold 5.5% to 7%.

This sequence originates from an elderly man with acute or convalescent COVID-19. The sequenced sample was peripheral blood. This chain links TRBV30 with TRBJ2-7; weak D call: TRBD1 (5 bases). The CDR3 DNA reads TGTGCCTGGGGTTTCCCCCCCCCAGGGCCCCTTCCCTTCGCCTACGAGCAGTACGTC. It codes for CAWGFPPPGPLPFAYEQYV.